The 16 T cell receptor beta chains below all came from one sample that was sequenced in a study of T cells in Graves' hyperthyroidism and ophthalmopathy. Amplification of TCR beta CDR3 regions used RNA as the template. HTBI primers were employed in a first-round RT-PCR of the TCR CDR3. TCRdb recomputed calls from the multiplex PCR reads with MiXCR, one row per CDR3 protein. The sample carries under 350,000 distinct CDR3 sequences, over 15% recorded once. The sequencing input was blood. Source of these receptors: a woman aged 45-60 years with Graves' hyperthyroidism.

This clonotype was found many times. The rearrangement links TRBV20-1 to TRBJ1-1; the D gene is possibly TRBD1 (6 bases). V was clipped by 5 bases and J by 4 bases, with 8 bases between them. The CDR3 is 11 residues long. Germline loops: CDR1 DFQATT, CDR2 SNEGSKA (reference sequence). CDR3 nucleotide sequence: TGCAGTGCTGCAGGGGCCACTGAAGCTTTCTTT. Protein sequence: CSAAGATEAFF.

This chain uses TRBV12-3 or TRBV12-4 with TRBJ2-4, with D tentatively TRBD2 (5 bases). The CDR3 spans 13 residues. Trimming pared 6 bases from V and 8 bases from J, leaving 14 bases between. CDR3 DNA: TGTGCCAGCAGCCTCGGCTGGCGGGACATTCAGTACTTC. Its translation is CASSLGWRDIQYF.

J is TRBJ2-7 and V is TRBV10-3; D remains unclear. Germline loops: CDR1 ENHRY, CDR2 SYGVKD. The V gene lost 6 bases and the J gene lost 0 bases, with 12 bases spanning the gap. This CDR3 spans 14 amino acids. The CDR3 sequence is CAISLDKYSYEQYF. CDR3 in DNA: TGTGCCATCAGCCTTGACAAGTACTCCTACGAGCAGTACTTC.

At least ten counts were recorded for this clonotype. The rearrangement joins TRBV12-3 or TRBV12-4 to TRBJ2-1; 7 positions agree with TRBD1. The CDR3 consists of 14 residues. Trimming took 4 bases from V and 6 from J; bases not matched to a gene: 6. The CDR3 region is CASSSSTGSNEQFF. DNA of the CDR3: TGTGCCAGCAGTTCATCGACAGGGAGCAATGAGCAGTTCTTC.

This clonotype was found a few times. At one end the junction does not follow the germline gene, possibly because of a read error. This chain uses TRBV5-1 with TRBJ2-3, with D tentatively TRBD1 (9 bases). Germline-derived CDR1 and CDR2 are SGHRS and YFSETQ. The CDR3 length is 17 residues. The CDR3 DNA sequence: TGTGCCAGCAGCCCGCCCCGGGGGGGGACAGGGAAGGATACGCAGTATTTT. Its protein is CASSPPRGGTGKDTQYF.

This clonotype was observed many times. This sequence joins TRBV10-3 and TRBJ2-7; 11 bases line up with TRBD1. Germline CDR1 ENHRY, CDR2 SYGVKD. This CDR3 spans 15 amino acids. The ends lost 6 bases at V and 5 bases at J; junction bases unmatched: 9. The CDR3 bases are TGTGCCATCAGGGCCGGACAGGGGGCGGACCACGAGCAGTACTTC. Protein sequence: CAIRAGQGADHEQYF.

This chain joins TRBV6-1 and TRBJ1-2, with TRBD1 matching over 11 bases. Unmatched junction bases numbered 7, after V lost 2 bases and J lost 5 bases. The CDR3 runs to 16 residues. Looked up from germline, CDR1 is MNHNS and CDR2 is SASEGT. The CDR3 DNA is TGTGCCAGCAGTGAACAGGACAGGGGGCGCTTTTATGGCTACACCTTC. Encoded protein: CASSEQDRGRFYGYTF.

This clonotype was counted at least ten times. CDR3 amino acids: CAWRNKIPQNTEAFF. The CDR3 coding sequence is TGTGCCTGGAGAAACAAAATCCCCCAGAACACTGAAGCTTTCTTT. This chain joins TRBV30 and TRBJ1-1; D not certain. The CDR3 loop spans 15 amino acids. Trimming cost V 3 bases and J 1 base, with 15 bases left between them. Germline V gene sequence: CDR1 GTSNPN, CDR2 SVGIG (reference sequence).

For this clonotype: Just one base apart from a much larger clone, this may be a read error. J is TRBJ2-1 and V is TRBV5-1; 11 positions match TRBD2. J lost 6 bases, V lost 4 bases, and 6 bases had no gene match. This CDR3 contains 15 residues. Germline lookup yields CDR1 SGHRS and CDR2 YFSETQ. CDR3 protein: CASSQTSGVINEQFF. CDR3 nucleotide sequence: TGCGCCAGCAGCCAGACTAGCGGGGTGATCAATGAGCAGTTCTTC.

The sample holds a few counts of this clonotype. The chain couples TRBV14 to TRBJ1-1; no definite D call. Trimming pared 3 bases from V and 5 bases from J, leaving 16 bases between. The germline V gene encodes CDR1 SGHDN and CDR2 FVKESK. The CDR3 contains 15 residues. CDR3 bases: TGTGCCAGCAGCCAGGGCCGGATCCCCTTAACTGAAGCTTTCTTT. It encodes CASSQGRIPLTEAFF. The whole variable domain, filled in from reference TRBV14 and TRBJ1-1, reads EAGVTQFPSHSVIEKGQTVTLRCDPISGHDNLYWYRRVMGKEIKFLLHFVKESKQDESGMPNNRFLAERTGGTYSTLKVQPAELEDSGVYFCASSQGRIPLTEAFFGQGTRLTVV.

This clonotype was seen ten or more times. The gene calls are TRBV6-1 and TRBJ2-1; 10 nucleotides match TRBD1. Germline trimming cut 5 bases from V and 6 bases from J; bases unmatched to any gene: 7. CDR1 is MNHNS and CDR2 is SASEGT in the germline V gene. This CDR3 is built from 15 residues. The CDR3 here is CASSYGTGEFNEQFF. DNA for the CDR3: TGTGCCAGCAGTTACGGGACAGGGGAATTCAATGAGCAGTTCTTC.

This clonotype showed up many times. The CDR3 DNA follows: TGTGCCAGCACCAAGAGGGGAGGTCCAAGCACAGATACGCAGTATTTT. This encodes CASTKRGGPSTDTQYF. The chain combines TRBV6-1 with TRBJ2-3, with a possible D match to TRBD2 (6 bases). CDR1 MNHNS and CDR2 SASEGT come from the germline V gene. V dropped 7 bases and J dropped 0 bases, with 17 bases sitting between them. The CDR3 consists of 16 residues.

This clonotype was detected a few times. The J gene is TRBJ2-7, the V gene TRBV12-3 or TRBV12-4, with a possible D match to TRBD1 (5 bases). The CDR3 is 14 residues long. V lost 3 bases, J lost 4 bases, and 13 bases lay in between. The CDR3 here is CASSLTAIQYEQYF. Here the CDR3 DNA reads TGTGCCAGCAGTTTGACAGCGATTCAATACGAGCAGTACTTC.

This clonotype was observed many times. The chain has TRBV9 and TRBJ1-2, with 7 bases aligning to TRBD1. The germline gives CDR1 SGDLS, CDR2 YYNGEE. The CDR3 loop spans 19 amino acids. After removal of 4 bases from V and 3 bases from J, the junction contained 21 bases not matched to a gene. The CDR3, as DNA: TGTGCCAGCAGCCCAGAGGGCTCGGGACGACAGGGTATCGACTATGGCTACACCTTC. Translation gives CASSPEGSGRQGIDYGYTF.

This clonotype was recorded many times. The CDR3 nucleotides are TGCAGTGCCCCACCGCCGGACGGCTATGGCTACACCTTC. Amino acids: CSAPPPDGYGYTF. This chain links TRBV20-1 with TRBJ1-2; the D is unclear. This CDR3 has 13 residues. Trimming pared 6 bases from V and 4 bases from J, leaving 15 bases between. Looked up from germline, CDR1 is DFQATT and CDR2 is SNEGSKA (reference sequence).

The chain employs TRBV3-1 and TRBJ1-2; tentatively, D is TRBD1 (5 bases). V was cut by 0 bases and J by 0 bases, with 5 bases left in between. Per germline, CDR1 LGHDT and CDR2 YNNKEL (reference sequence). This CDR3 is built from 14 residues. The CDR3 DNA is TGTGCCAGCAGCCAAGAAGGGGCTAACTATGGCTACACCTTC. Protein product: CASSQEGANYGYTF.